Reported below is one T cell receptor (beta chain). Its antigen is currently unknown. Unique molecular identifiers tagged the TCRbeta library. TCRdb called the PCR reads again in MiXCR, with one record for every CDR3 protein. The repertoire holds nearly 250,000 distinct CDR3 sequences, with 8.2% as singletons. The data stem from a study of T-cell reconstitution after alpha-beta-depleted transplantation in children. General study findings and limits: Reportedly, alpha-beta T cells present about two months post-transplant originated from several hundred expanded clones of graft origin.

The receptor was derived from a male patient between 10 and 17 years old who had a stem cell transplant for acute lymphoblastic leukemia, so the T cells may come from the graft donor. Sample: PBMCs, mostly from graft donor cells, taken 180 days after TCRalphabeta/CD19-depleted stem cell transplant.

CDR3: CATSDSQMETQYF. The CDR3 DNA reads as TGTGCCACCAGTGATAGTCAGATGGAGACCCAGTACTTC. The chain uses TRBV24-1 and TRBJ2-5; D not certain. The CDR3 has 13 amino acids. V lost 3 bases, J lost 5 bases, and 9 bases lay in between. Germline CDR1 KGHDR, CDR2 SFDVKD.